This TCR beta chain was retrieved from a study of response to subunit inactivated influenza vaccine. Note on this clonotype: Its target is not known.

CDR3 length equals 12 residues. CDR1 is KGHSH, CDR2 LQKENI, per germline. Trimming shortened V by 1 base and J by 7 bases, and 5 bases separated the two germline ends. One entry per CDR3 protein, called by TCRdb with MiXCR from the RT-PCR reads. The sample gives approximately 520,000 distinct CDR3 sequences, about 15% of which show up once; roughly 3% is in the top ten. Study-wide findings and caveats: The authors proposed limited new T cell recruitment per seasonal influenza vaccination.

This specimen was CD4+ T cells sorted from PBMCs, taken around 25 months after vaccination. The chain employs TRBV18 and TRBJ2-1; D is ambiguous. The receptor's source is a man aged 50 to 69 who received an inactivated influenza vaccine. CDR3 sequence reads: CASSPQANEQFF. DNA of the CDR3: TGTGCCAGCTCACCACAGGCGAATGAGCAGTTCTTC.